This T cell receptor beta chain was identified during a study of CD8+ T cells in alopecia areata. Study-level points and caveats: It was lesional scalp, especially alopecia totalis/universalis, that showed higher clonality than normal scalp.

Turning to this clone: As yet, its antigen is unknown.

CDR3 length: 15 amino acids. V was pared by 2 bases and J by 6 bases, with 16 bases between. Germline values: CDR1 MNHNY, CDR2 SVGAGI (reference sequence). Sorting of CD4+ cells into CD25+CD127- cells (for roughly five patients) was performed. After isolation, RNA underwent reverse transcription to generate cDNA as the sequencing template. Sequenced by immunoSEQ multiplex PCR; TCRdb stores in-frame clones only, minus some. The table lists tens of thousands of clones, roughly two thirds of them singletons. The J gene is TRBJ2-5, the V gene TRBV6-6; perhaps D is TRBD1 or TRBD2 (6 bases each). The sequence came from a human donor with alopecia areata. The source material was CD4+ Tregs sorted from blood. CDR3 region: CASSYTPSGAQTQYF. CDR3 DNA: TGTGCCAGCAGTTACACTCCCTCGGGGGCCCAGACCCAGTACTTC.